This TCR beta chain was sequenced during a study of OX40 agonist ivuxolimab in advanced cancers. With respect to the entire study: Ivuxolimab was an agonistic, fully human IgG2 monoclonal antibody directed against OX40 (CD134), a costimulatory receptor. Partial responses occurred in three dose-escalation patients: two with cutaneous melanoma and one with hepatocellular carcinoma. Among the roughly 50 dose-escalation patients, some 20 had hepatocellular carcinoma, about 15 melanoma, 9 renal cell carcinoma and 9 head and neck cancer. The paper covers the monotherapy dose-escalation part of the phase I ivuxolimab trial, which included N = 52 patients. Patients were allowed to have had prior anti-PD-1, anti-PD-L1 or anti-CTLA-4 therapy, and around 41% of the dose-escalation patients had previously received checkpoint inhibitors. The point of sequencing TCRbeta in the periphery was to test whether ivuxolimab changed TCR sequence diversity and drove clonal T-cell expansion. The dose-escalation cohort was roughly 87% male with a mean age of approximately 59 years, ranging from 23 to 79. Intravenous ivuxolimab was administered to patients every 2 weeks at six dose levels: 0.01, 0.1, 0.3, 1.5, 3 and 10 mg/kg.

The paper's findings and limits, for the study overall: In partial responders in the 0.1-3.0 mg/kg groups, normalized peripheral clonal expansion was found to be among the lowest, especially among CD8+ T cells. After ivuxolimab, more expanded clones were found on average in CD8+ T cells than in CD4+ T cells. Low levels of normalized T-cell clonal expansion were also shown by some nonresponding patients. The antigen specificity of the clonally expanded peripheral T cells was not determined. At doses from 0.1 to 3.0 mg/kg, clonal expansion was seen in both CD4+ and CD8+ blood T cells between baseline and week 6.

Reading the germline V gene (reference sequence) gives CDR1 MNHEY and CDR2 SMNVEV. The junction shows trimming of 4 bases on V and 3 bases on J, plus 11 bases between the germline ends. The CDR3 covers 14 residues, taking in both the cysteine and the phenylalanine. Only CDR3 DNA remains: 42 bases, in frame from the first base. Remarks on this clone: Its antigen has not been determined. Base-call qualities are not available, and no considerably larger clone is one nucleotide away.

To sequence the TCRbeta CDR3 region, genomic DNA was isolated from the sorted cells. TCRbeta CDR3 regions were sequenced using the immunoSEQ Assay. In TCRdb, the immuneACCESS table is reduced to in-frame sequences with V and J assigned. These tables do not hold every clone; where another copy was compared, an unresolved V gene accounts for under half, and the others remain unexplained. The sample yields tens of thousands of clones; approximately 81% were counted once. Approximately 5% of the sample is taken by the ten largest. Patients with a history of autoimmune disease or receiving systemic immunosuppression were excluded from the trial. In every dose cohort, peripheral blood was drawn for TCR sequencing at baseline, cycle 4 day 1, and cycle 7 day 1. The samples were taken from a phase I, first-in-human, multicenter, open-label dose-escalation trial of ivuxolimab. Adults with locally advanced or metastatic melanoma, renal cell carcinoma, hepatocellular carcinoma or head and neck squamous cell carcinoma were enrolled in the trial. Before TCR sequencing, CD4+ and CD8+ T cells were separately sorted from peripheral blood.

The material was CD4+ or CD8+ T cells sorted from blood, obtained in a trial of the OX40 agonist ivuxolimab. This clonotype originated in an adult with an advanced solid tumor such as melanoma, head and neck, liver or kidney cancer. The chain was built from TRBV27 and TRBJ2-3; the D gene is perhaps TRBD2, on 5 matching bases. The CDR3 region has the sequence CASSSGGGTDTQYF. Read as DNA, the sequence is TGTGCCAGCAGTTCTGGCGGCGGGACAGATACGCAGTATTTT.